This T cell receptor beta chain stems from a study of blood T cell repertoires in COVID-19. For the study at large: Samples representing acute and convalescent COVID-19 were sourced from the United States, Italy and Spain. From T cells, B-cell-depleted T cells, or PBMCs came the material, which was cDNA or gDNA.

Under the authors' procedure: From reference gene primer amplification, estimates of nucleated cell counts were derived. The assay was immunoSEQ multiplex PCR, and TCRdb's table has in-frame clones only and misses some. V, J and clone size reflect that table, while D and trimming were determined from the DNA. This sample has more than 250,000 clones, with over 80% found just once. Specimen: peripheral blood. The sequence was obtained from a man between 60 and 75 years old who had recovered from COVID-19.

The CDR3 DNA follows: TGTGCCAGCAGCCTAGGACAGGGGGACTATGGCTACACCTTC. It specifies CASSLGQGDYGYTF. The chain joins TRBV28 to TRBJ1-2; 10 nucleotides agree with TRBD1. There are 14 residues in the CDR3. V was pared by 6 bases and J by 3 bases, with 4 bases of the junction left unmatched. The germline V gene encodes CDR1 MDHEN and CDR2 SYDVKM.